The T cell receptor (beta chain) under discussion was sequenced for a study of T cells in Graves' hyperthyroidism and ophthalmopathy. Findings of the study overall: Among clonotypes expanded in thyroid above 0.001, most were also found in blood.

The germline CDR1 and CDR2 sequences are SEHNR and FQNEAQ (reference sequence). The CDR3 sequence runs 10 residues, both termini included. Turning to this clonotype: Antigen: not known. No conserved phenylalanine or tryptophan is present at the end of the CDR3, so a read error is the likely explanation. It is unclear where the CDR3 begins or ends on the DNA, so no DNA is shown, and the CDR3 is as TCRdb lists it.

Researchers barred patients who had uncontrolled infection, other autoimmune disease, pregnancy or lactation. Template material for amplifying TCR beta CDR3 regions consisted of RNA transcripts. The primer set for the first-round RT-PCR of the TCR CDR3 was HTBI. TCRdb fed the multiplex PCR reads into MiXCR, producing one record per CDR3 protein. The sample includes about 580,000 distinct CDR3 sequences, 46% of them seen just once. Sequenced input: peripheral blood or thyroid tissue (not recorded which). This receptor was identified in a woman aged 18 to 35 with Graves' hyperthyroidism. The genes are TRBV7-9 and TRBJ1-3; TRBD1, the table's D call, lacks a check against the DNA. CDR3 in amino acids: CASSLVDRPP.